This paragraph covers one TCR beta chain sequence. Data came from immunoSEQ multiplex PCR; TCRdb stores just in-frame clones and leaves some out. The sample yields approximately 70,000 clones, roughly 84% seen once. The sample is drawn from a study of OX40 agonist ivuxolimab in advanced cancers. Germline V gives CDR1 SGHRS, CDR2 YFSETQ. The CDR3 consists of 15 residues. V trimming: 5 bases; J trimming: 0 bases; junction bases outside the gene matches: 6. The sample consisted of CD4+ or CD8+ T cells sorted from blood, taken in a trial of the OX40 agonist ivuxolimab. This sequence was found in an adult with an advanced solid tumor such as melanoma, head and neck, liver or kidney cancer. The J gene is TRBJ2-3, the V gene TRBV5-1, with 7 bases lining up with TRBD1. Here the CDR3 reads CASRVGDSSTDTQYF. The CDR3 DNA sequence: TGCGCCAGCAGGGTTGGGGACAGTAGCACAGATACGCAGTATTTT.